The sequence of this TCR beta chain was determined in a study of blood T cell repertoires in COVID-19. About the study: Specimens from acute and convalescent COVID-19 originated in the United States, Italy and Spain. PBMCs, B-cell-depleted T cells, or T cells were the source of the cDNA or gDNA that made up the material.

With V trimmed by 0 bases and J by 8 bases, 5 bases remained unmatched. The CDR3 contains 15 residues. CDR1 SGHKS and CDR2 YYEKEE come from the germline V gene (reference sequence). Original methodology: Nucleated cell counts were estimated from reference gene primer amplification. Produced via immunoSEQ multiplex PCR; TCRdb's table is partial and in-frame only. V and J calls and clone size are those listed in that table; D and trimming were worked out from the DNA. The sample has about 59,000 clones; roughly 91% are singletons. The rearrangement uses TRBV5-5 and TRBJ1-4; 9 nucleotides match TRBD1. Material for sequencing was peripheral blood. This clonotype was obtained from a human donor in a cohort sampled during active COVID-19. The chain's CDR3 is CASSLEGTGWEKLFF. In DNA, the CDR3 is TGTGCCAGCAGCTTGGAGGGGACAGGGTGGGAAAAACTGTTTTTT.